The clone carrying this T cell receptor beta chain was seen more than once but under ten times. Its antigen remains unidentified. The entry originates in a study of shared clonotypes between healthy human individuals. For the study at large: Donors were a couple of women and a few men aged 18 to 49.

The CDR3 is made up of 15 amino acids. The V and J ends lost 0 bases and 7 bases respectively, with 13 bases between them. From germline, CDR1 is MNHNS and CDR2 SASEGT. Using immunoSEQ multiplex PCR, the repertoire was profiled, and TCRdb retains in-frame clones only, with some absent. This table has hundreds of thousands of clones, over 65% appearing once. Study observations and caveats: Clonotype sharing across a few donors was observed for about 4.8% of naive CD4 clonotypes.

This receptor was identified in a man aged 25 to 40 in good health. The chain uses TRBV6-1 and TRBJ1-5, with D possibly being TRBD1 (5 bases). Sequencing was done on a sample of memory CD4+ T cells sorted from blood. Described subset: CD45RA-negative fraction. CDR3 loop: CASSEAFGRTQPQHF. Written as DNA, the CDR3 is TGTGCCAGCAGTGAAGCGTTCGGGAGGACACAGCCCCAGCATTTT.